This T cell receptor beta chain was recovered during a study of cytomegalovirus exposure and HLA in healthy donors. Study-wide findings and caveats: It has been reported that TCR beta sequences accurately predicted the HLA-A and HLA-B alleles of most subjects. In the analysis, some V segments, TRBV6-2 and TRBV6-3 included, were excluded as indistinguishable.

Primers for the PCR totalled 60 Vbeta and 13 Jbeta. Clones were sequenced by immunoSEQ multiplex PCR, and TCRdb holds only the in-frame ones, with some missing. The sample includes around 150,000 clones, roughly 68% of them seen just once. The germline V gene encodes CDR1 SGHRS and CDR2 YFSETQ. The CDR3 has 13 amino acids. The V end lost 3 bases, the J end lost 10 bases, and 13 bases lay between the germline ends. Regarding this clone: The antigen remains unidentified.

This TCR was recovered from a man aged 25-40 years in good health and CMV-seropositive. The J gene is TRBJ1-4, the V gene TRBV5-1, with D perhaps TRBD1 (5 bases). The sequenced material came from PBMCs. This CDR3 is CASSSMGGRKLFF. DNA for the CDR3: TGCGCCAGCAGCTCCATGGGGGGTCGAAAACTGTTTTTT.